This T cell receptor (beta chain) was captured in a study of cytomegalovirus exposure and HLA in healthy donors. Study-level points and caveats: HLA allele associations emerged for fewer than 20,000 TCR beta sequences in a later analysis, at 0.05 false discovery rate. Cytomegalovirus-associated TCR beta chains were listed, numbering around 150.

CDR1 is LNHNV and CDR2 is YYDKDF in the germline V gene (reference sequence). The CDR3 has 16 amino acids. Trimming removed 2 bases at V and 0 bases at J, with 10 bases between. Remarks on this clone: Its target is unknown.

Primers for the PCR totalled 60 Vbeta and 13 Jbeta. Profiled with immunoSEQ multiplex PCR; TCRdb holds only in-frame clones, not every one. The clone table shows around 52,000 clones, with the ten largest holding 9.5% to 12%. V and J are TRBV15 and TRBJ1-4, with a weak D call TRBD1 (5 bases). The sample taken for sequencing was PBMCs. The receptor's source is a woman aged 45-65 years in good health and CMV-seropositive. CDR3 bases: TGTGCCACCAGCAGACACCAGGGTTCAACTAATGAAAAACTGTTTTTT. It specifies CATSRHQGSTNEKLFF.